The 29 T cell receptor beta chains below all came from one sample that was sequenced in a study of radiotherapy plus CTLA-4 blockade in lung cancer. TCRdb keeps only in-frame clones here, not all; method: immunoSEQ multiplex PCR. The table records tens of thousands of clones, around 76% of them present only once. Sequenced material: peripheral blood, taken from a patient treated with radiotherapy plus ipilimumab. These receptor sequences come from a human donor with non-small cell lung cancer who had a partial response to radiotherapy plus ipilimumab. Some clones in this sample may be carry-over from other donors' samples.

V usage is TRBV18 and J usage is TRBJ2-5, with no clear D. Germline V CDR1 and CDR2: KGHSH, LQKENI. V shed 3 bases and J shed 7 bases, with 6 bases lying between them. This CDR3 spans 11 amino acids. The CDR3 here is CASSPGRTQYF. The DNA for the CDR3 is TGTGCCAGCTCACCTGGTAGGACCCAGTACTTC.

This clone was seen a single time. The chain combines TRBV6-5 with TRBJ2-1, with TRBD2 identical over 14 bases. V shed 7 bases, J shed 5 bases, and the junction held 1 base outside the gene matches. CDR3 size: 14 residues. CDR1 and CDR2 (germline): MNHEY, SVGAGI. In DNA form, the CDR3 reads TGTGCCAGCATGGGACTAGCGGGGGACAATGAGCAGTTCTTC. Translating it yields CASMGLAGDNEQFF.

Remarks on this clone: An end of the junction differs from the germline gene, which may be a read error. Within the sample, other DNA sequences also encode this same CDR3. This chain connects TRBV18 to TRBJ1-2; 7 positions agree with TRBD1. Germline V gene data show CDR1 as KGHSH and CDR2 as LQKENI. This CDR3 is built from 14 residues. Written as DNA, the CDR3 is TGTGCCAGCTCACTTAGACAGGGCCTGGATGGCTATACCTTC. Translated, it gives CASSLRQGLDGYTF.

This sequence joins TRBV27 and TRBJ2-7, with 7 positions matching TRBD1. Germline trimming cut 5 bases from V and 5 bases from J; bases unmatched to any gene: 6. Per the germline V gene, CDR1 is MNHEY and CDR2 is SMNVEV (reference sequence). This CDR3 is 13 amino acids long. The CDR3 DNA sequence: TGTGCCAGCAGTAACCGACAGGGCCACGAGCAGTACTTC. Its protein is CASSNRQGHEQYF.

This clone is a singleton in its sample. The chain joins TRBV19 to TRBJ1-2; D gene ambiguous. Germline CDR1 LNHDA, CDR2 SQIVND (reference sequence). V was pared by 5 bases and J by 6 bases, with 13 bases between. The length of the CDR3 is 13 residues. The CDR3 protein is CASSPRGIDGYTF. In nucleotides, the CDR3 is TGTGCCAGTAGTCCCCGTGGCATCGATGGCTACACCTTC.

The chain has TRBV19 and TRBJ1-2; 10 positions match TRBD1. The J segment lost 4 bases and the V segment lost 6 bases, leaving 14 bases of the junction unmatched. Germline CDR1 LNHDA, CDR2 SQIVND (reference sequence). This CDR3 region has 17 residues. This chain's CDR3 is CASSYVTPGQGIYGYTF. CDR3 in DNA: TGTGCCAGTAGCTACGTAACCCCGGGACAGGGGATCTATGGCTACACCTTC.

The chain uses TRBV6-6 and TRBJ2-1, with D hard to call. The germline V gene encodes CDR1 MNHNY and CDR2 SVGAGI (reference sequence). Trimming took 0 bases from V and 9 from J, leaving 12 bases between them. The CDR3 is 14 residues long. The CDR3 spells CASSYSINSGEQFF. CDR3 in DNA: TGTGCCAGCAGTTACTCGATTAACTCGGGTGAGCAGTTCTTC.

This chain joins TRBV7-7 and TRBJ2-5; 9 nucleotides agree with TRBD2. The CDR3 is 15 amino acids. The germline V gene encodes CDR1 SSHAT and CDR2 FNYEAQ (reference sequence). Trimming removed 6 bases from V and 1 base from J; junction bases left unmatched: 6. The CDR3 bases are TGTGCCAGCAGAAGAACTAGCGGGCCCCAAGAGACCCAGTACTTC. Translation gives CASRRTSGPQETQYF.

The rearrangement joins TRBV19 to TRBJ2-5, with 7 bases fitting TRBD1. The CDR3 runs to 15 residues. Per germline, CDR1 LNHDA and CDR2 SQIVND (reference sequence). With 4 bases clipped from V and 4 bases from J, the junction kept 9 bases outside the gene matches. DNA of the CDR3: TGTGCCAGTAGTACCCCCGGTAGGGGGCGAGAGACCCAGTACTTC. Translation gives CASSTPGRGRETQYF.

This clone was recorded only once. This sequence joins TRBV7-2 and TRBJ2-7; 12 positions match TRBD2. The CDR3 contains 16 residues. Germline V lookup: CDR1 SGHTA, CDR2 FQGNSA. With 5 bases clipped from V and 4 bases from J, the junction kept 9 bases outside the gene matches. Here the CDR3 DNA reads TGTGCCAGCAGCGCTAGCCCTAGCGGGGGGGCTTACGAGCAGTACTTC. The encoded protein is CASSASPSGGAYEQYF.

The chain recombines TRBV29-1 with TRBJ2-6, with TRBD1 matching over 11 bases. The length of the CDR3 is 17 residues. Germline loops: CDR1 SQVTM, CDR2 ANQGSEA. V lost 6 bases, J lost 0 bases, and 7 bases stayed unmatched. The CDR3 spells CSVAGQGAVSGANVLTF. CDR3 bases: TGCAGCGTCGCAGGACAGGGGGCCGTCTCTGGGGCCAACGTCCTGACTTTC.

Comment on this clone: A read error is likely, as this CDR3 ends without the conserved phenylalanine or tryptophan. The CDR3 region has the DNA TGCGCCAGCAGCTTGGGAGGACTAGCGGGTCACGAGCAGTACCTC. Amino acids: CASSLGGLAGHEQYL. The gene calls are TRBV5-1 and TRBJ2-7; TRBD2 aligns across 11 bases. This CDR3 spans 15 amino acids. Germline CDR1 SGHRS, CDR2 YFSETQ. V lost 0 bases to trimming and J lost 5 bases; unmatched junction nucleotides: 4.

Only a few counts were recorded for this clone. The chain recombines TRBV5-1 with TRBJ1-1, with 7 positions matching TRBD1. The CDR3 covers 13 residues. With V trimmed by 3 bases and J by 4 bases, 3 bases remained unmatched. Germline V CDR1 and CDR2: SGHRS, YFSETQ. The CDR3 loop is CASSWDSSTEAFF. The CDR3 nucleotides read TGCGCCAGCAGCTGGGACAGCTCCACTGAAGCTTTCTTT.

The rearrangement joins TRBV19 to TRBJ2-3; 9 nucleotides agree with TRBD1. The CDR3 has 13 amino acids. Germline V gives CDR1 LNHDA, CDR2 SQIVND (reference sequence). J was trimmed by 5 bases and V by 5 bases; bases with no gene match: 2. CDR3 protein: CASSGGQGDTQYF. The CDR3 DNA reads TGTGCCAGTAGTGGGGGACAGGGAGATACGCAGTATTTT.

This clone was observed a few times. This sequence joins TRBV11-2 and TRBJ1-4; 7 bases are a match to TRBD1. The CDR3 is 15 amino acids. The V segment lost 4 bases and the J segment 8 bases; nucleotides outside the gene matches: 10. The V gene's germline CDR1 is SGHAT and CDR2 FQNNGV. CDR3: CASSSLDRVWEKLFF. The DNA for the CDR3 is TGTGCCAGCAGCTCACTAGACAGGGTTTGGGAAAAACTGTTTTTT.

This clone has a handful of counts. The DNA for the CDR3 is TGTGCCAGCAGCTTCCAGGGGGCACCCCTCCACTTT. Translating it yields CASSFQGAPLHF. The rearrangement joins TRBV11-3 to TRBJ1-6; 7 bases line up with TRBD1. The junction had 1 base not matched to a gene; V was cut back by 3 bases and J by 11 bases. Germline CDR1 and CDR2: SGHNT and YENEEA. The CDR3 has 12 amino acids.

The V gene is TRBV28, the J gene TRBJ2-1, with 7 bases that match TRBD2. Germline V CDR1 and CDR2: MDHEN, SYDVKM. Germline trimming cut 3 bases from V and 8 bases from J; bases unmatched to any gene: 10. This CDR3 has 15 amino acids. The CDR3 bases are TGTGCCAGCAGTTTCGCGGGCAGGGCGGGAGATGAGCAGTTCTTC. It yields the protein CASSFAGRAGDEQFF.

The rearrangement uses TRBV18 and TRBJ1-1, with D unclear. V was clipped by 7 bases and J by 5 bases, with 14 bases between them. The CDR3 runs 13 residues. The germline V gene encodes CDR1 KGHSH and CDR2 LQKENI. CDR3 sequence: CASYELWATEAFF. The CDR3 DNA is TGTGCCAGCTACGAGCTGTGGGCGACTGAAGCTTTCTTT.

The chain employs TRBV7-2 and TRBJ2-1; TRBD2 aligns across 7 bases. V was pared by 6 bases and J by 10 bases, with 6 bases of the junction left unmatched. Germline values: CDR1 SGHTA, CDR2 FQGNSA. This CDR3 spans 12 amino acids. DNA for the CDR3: TGTGCCAGCAGTTCTTACGGGGGGGAGCAGTTCTTC. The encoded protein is CASSSYGGEQFF.

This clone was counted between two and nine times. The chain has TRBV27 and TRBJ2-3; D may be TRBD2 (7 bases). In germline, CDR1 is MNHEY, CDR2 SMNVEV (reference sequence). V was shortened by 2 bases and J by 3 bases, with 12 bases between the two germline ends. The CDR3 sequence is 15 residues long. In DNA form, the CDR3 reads TGTGCCAGCAGTTTACGAGGGAGGGGGACAGATACGCAGTATTTT. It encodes CASSLRGRGTDTQYF.

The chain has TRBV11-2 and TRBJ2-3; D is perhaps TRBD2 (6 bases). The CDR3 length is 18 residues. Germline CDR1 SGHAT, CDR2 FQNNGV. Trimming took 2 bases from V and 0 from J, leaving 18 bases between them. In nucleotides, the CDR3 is TGTGCCAGCAGCTTACCCCCTCGGCAGCGGGCTAGCACAGATACGCAGTATTTT. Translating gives CASSLPPRQRASTDTQYF.

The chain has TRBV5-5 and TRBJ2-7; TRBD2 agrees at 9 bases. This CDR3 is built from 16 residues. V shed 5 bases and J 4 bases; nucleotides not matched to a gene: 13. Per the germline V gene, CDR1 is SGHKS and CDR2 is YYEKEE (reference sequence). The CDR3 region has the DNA TGTGCCAGCAGTCCCAGAGCTAGCGGGGTTGTTTACGAGCAGTACTTC. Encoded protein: CASSPRASGVVYEQYF. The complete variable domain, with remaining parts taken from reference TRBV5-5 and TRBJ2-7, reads DAGVTQSPTHLIKTRGQQVTLRCSPISGHKSVSWYQQVLGQGPQFIFQYYEKEERGRGNFPDRFSARQFPNYSSELNVNALLLGDSALYLCASSPRASGVVYEQYFGPGTRLTVT.

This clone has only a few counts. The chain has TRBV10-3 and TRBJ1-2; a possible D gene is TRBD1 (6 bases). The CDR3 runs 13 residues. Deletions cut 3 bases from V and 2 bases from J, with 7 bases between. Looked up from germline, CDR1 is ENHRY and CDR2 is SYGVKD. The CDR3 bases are TGTGCCATCAGTGACGGACAGAACTATGGCTACACCTTC. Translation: CAISDGQNYGYTF.

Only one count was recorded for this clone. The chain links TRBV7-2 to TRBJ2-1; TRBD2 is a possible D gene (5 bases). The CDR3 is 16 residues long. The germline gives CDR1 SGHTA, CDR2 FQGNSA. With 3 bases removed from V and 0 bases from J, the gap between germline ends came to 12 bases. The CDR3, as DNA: TGTGCCAGCAGCTTCCTCAGCGGAAGCTCCTACAATGAGCAGTTCTTC. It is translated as CASSFLSGSSYNEQFF.

CDR3 sequence reads: CASSPELNYGYTF. DNA for the CDR3: TGTGCCAGTAGTCCGGAGCTCAACTATGGCTACACCTTC. The V gene is TRBV19, the J gene TRBJ1-2; D not certain. V shed 5 bases and J shed 2 bases, with 9 bases lying between them. Germline V gene lookup returns CDR1 LNHDA and CDR2 SQIVND (reference sequence). This CDR3 contains 13 residues. Full variable domain (missing parts from reference TRBV19 and TRBJ1-2): DGGITQSPKYLFRKEGQNVTLSCEQNLNHDAMYWYRQDPGQGLRLIYYSQIVNDFQKGDIAEGYSVSREKKESFPLTVTSAQKNPTAFYLCASSPELNYGYTFGSGTRLTVV.

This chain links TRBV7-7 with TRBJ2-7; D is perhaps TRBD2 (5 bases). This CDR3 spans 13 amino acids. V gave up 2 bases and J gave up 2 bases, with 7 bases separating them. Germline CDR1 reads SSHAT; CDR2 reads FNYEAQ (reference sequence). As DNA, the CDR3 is TGTGCCAGCAGCTTATTCGGGACCTACGAGCAGTACTTC. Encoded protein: CASSLFGTYEQYF.

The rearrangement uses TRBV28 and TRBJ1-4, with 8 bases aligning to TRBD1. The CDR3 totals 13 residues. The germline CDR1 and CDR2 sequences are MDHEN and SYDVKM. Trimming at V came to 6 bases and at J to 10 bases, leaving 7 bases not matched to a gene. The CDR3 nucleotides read TGTGCCAGCAGGCCTGGACAGGGCGCAAAACTGTTTTTT. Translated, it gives CASRPGQGAKLFF. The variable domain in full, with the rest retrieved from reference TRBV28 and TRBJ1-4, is DVKVTQSSRYLVKRTGEKVFLECVQDMDHENMFWYRQDPGLGLRLIYFSYDVKMKEKGDIPEGYSVSREKKERFSLILESASTNQTSMYLCASRPGQGAKLFFGSGTQLSVL.

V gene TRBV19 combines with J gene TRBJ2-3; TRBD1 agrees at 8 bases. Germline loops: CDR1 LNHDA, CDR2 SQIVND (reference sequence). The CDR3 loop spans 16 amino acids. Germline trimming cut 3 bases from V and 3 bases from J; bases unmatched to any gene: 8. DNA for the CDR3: TGTGCCAGTAGTATTTCAGGGCAGGGGGCTACAGATACGCAGTATTTT. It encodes CASSISGQGATDTQYF.

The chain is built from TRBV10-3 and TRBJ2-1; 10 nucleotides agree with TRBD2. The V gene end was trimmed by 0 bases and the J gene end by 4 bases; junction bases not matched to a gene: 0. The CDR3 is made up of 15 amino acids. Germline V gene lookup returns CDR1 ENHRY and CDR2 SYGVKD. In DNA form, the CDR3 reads TGTGCCATCAGTGAGTCGACTAGCGGGTACAATGAGCAGTTCTTC. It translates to CAISESTSGYNEQFF.